This T cell receptor (beta chain) was recovered during a study of T cells in Graves' hyperthyroidism and ophthalmopathy. TCR beta CDR3 sequences were amplified from RNA transcripts. The TCR CDR3 first-round RT-PCR relied on the HTBI primer set. TCRdb independently ran MiXCR on the multiplex PCR reads; one entry per CDR3 protein. The sample comprises roughly 600,000 distinct CDR3 sequences, 13% to 15% of which are singletons, and about 12% rests with the top ten. As for this clonotype: Antigen: not known.

Study findings and constraints: In simple terms, a model built on 13 V-J features told ophthalmopathy apart from stable hyperthyroidism.

Germline V gene sequence: CDR1 MDHEN, CDR2 SYDVKM. The CDR3 has 17 amino acids. V trimming: 2 bases; J trimming: 0 bases; junction bases outside the gene matches: 3. The TCR originated in a woman aged 45-65 years with Graves' ophthalmopathy. The chain uses TRBV28 and TRBJ2-5; 13 nucleotides align to TRBD2. Sequencing used blood. The CDR3 sequence is CASSLPGLAGYQETQYF. In DNA form, the CDR3 reads TGTGCCAGCAGTTTACCGGGACTAGCGGGGTACCAAGAGACCCAGTACTTC. The full variable domain, its missing parts supplied by reference TRBV28 and TRBJ2-5, is DVKVTQSSRYLVKRTGEKVFLECVQDMDHENMFWYRQDPGLGLRLIYFSYDVKMKEKGDIPEGYSVSREKKERFSLILESASTNQTSMYLCASSLPGLAGYQETQYFGPGTRLLVL.